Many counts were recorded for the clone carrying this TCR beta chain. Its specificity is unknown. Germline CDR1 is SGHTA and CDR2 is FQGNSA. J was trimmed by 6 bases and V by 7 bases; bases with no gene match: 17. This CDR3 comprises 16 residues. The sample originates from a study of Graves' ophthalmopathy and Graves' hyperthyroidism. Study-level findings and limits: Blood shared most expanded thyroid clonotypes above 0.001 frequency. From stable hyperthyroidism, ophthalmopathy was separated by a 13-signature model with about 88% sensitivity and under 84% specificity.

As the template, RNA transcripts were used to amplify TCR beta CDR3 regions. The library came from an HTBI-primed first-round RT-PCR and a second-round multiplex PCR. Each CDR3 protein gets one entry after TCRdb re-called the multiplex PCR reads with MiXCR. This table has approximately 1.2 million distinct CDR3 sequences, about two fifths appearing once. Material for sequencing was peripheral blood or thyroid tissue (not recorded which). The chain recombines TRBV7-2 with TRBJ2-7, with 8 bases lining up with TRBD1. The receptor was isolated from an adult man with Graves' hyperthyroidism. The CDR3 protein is CASNREPSGQGGEQYF. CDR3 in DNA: TGTGCCAGCAACCGAGAACCGTCAGGACAGGGTGGCGAGCAGTACTTC.